This T cell receptor beta chain was recovered during a study of cytomegalovirus exposure and HLA in healthy donors. As regards this clone: Its matching antigen is unknown.

Both 60 Vbeta primers and 13 Jbeta primers went into the PCR. In the original workflow: Per a later analysis, the number of unique TCR beta chains was about 80 million, of which about 11 million were shared. This table comes from immunoSEQ multiplex PCR, and its TCRdb copy is limited to in-frame clones, with some not included. V and J calls and clone size are those listed in that table; D and trimming were worked out from the DNA. This table holds about 130,000 clones, 70% to 85% found once. Study results and limitations: In vitro, a few CMV-associated chains proved specific for CMV antigens. Later on, an analysis showed TCR association rates differing by HLA locus, with DRB1 the most and HLA-C the fewest. Cytomegalovirus-associated status was assigned to roughly 160 TCR beta chains.

The CDR3 has 15 amino acids. Germline assignment: CDR1 MNHNS and CDR2 SASEGT. With V trimmed by 1 base and J by 2 bases, 4 bases remained unmatched. V is TRBV6-1 and J is TRBJ2-7; 8 nucleotides match TRBD2. This TCR was recovered from a boy aged 2 to 10 in good health and CMV-seronegative. Sequencing was performed on PBMCs. CDR3 in amino acids: CASSEGTGGPYEQYF. For the CDR3, the DNA is TGTGCCAGCAGTGAAGGGACGGGGGGGCCCTACGAGCAGTACTTC.